The source of this T cell receptor beta chain is a study of Ad26.COV2.S vaccination and SARS-CoV-2 variants. Study-level findings and limits: Estimates derived from TCR breadth and depth analyses may have underestimated total T cell responses.

With 0 bases clipped from V and 4 bases from J, the junction kept 9 bases outside the gene matches. This CDR3 contains 16 residues. Per germline, CDR1 SGDLS and CDR2 YYNGEE. Documented treatment: over 15 received Ad26.COV2.S at low or high dose, single or two shots; about five received placebo; per-sample allocation not given. Samples were taken on day 63 after the first vaccine or placebo injection. A Boston donor was an adult aged 18-55 years. The method was immunoSEQ multiplex PCR; TCRdb's version includes in-frame clones alone and lacks a portion of them. The sample consists of more than 250,000 clones, more than 75% of them appearing once. This clone was counted a few times. Its antigen is currently unknown.

The sequenced sample was peripheral blood, obtained in a trial of Ad26.COV2.S vaccine versus placebo. The gene calls are TRBV9 and TRBJ1-2; TRBD1 agrees at 7 bases. This TCR was sampled from a person aged 18-60 years who received the Ad26.COV2.S COVID-19 vaccine or a placebo. The CDR3 DNA is TGTGCCAGCAGCGTAGGCGGACAGGCCCATTTCTATGGCTACACCTTC. Residues: CASSVGGQAHFYGYTF.